This TCR beta chain appears in the sequencing data of a study of breast tumors, draining lymph nodes, adjacent tissues. Study-level points and caveats: Luminal-like breast cancer showed significantly higher tumor–nontumor repertoire similarity than basal-like. The data were judged consistent with most tumor T cells coming from lymph node and expanding in tumor. Compared with lymph nodes, tumors were less diverse; compared with nontumor tissue, more.

Remarks on this clonotype: Its antigen is still unknown.

In TCRdb, the multiplex PCR reads were re-called with MiXCR into one record per CDR3 protein. The sample has fewer than 300,000 distinct CDR3 sequences; approximately 31% are singletons. The CDR3 sequence is 13 residues long. The germline CDR1 and CDR2 sequences are SGDLS and YYNGEE. With 2 bases removed from V and 4 bases from J, the gap between germline ends came to 9 bases. Samples came from axillary lymph nodes draining the breast cancer. Sequencing was carried out using axillary lymph node tissue. The clonotype comes from a female donor with breast cancer. Some clones in this sample may be carry-over from other donors' samples. V gene TRBV9 combines with J gene TRBJ2-5; D might be TRBD2 (5 bases). CDR3 DNA: TGTGCCAGCAGCGTCGAGGGAGTAGAGACCCAGTACTTC. This encodes CASSVEGVETQYF. Full variable domain (missing parts from reference TRBV9 and TRBJ2-5): DSGVTQTPKHLITATGQRVTLRCSPRSGDLSVYWYQQSLDQGLQFLIQYYNGEERAKGNILERFSAQQFPDLHSELNLSSLELGDSALYFCASSVEGVETQYFGPGTRLLVL.